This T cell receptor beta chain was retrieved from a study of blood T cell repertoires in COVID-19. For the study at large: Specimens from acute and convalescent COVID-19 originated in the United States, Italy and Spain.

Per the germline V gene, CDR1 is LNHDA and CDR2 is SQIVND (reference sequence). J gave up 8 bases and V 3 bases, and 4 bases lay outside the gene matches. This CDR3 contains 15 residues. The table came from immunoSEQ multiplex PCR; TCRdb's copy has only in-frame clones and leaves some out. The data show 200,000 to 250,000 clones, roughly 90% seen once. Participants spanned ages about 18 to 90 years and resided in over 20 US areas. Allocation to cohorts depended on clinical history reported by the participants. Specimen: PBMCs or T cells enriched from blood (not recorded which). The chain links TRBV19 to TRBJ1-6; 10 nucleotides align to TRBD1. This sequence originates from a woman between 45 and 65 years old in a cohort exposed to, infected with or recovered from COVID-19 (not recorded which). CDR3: CASSIKTGGYSPLHF. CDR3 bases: TGTGCCAGTAGTATCAAGACAGGGGGCTATTCACCCCTCCACTTT.